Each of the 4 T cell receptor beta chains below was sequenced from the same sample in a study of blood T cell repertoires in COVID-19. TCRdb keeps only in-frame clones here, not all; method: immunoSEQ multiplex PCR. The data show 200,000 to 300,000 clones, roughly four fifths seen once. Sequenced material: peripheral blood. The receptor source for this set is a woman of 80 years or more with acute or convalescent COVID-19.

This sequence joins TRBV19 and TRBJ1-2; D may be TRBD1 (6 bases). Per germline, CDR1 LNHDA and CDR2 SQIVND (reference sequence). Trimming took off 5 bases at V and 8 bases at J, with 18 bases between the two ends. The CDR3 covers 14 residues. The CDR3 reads CASSSQKGTRGYTF. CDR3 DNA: TGTGCCAGTAGTTCACAAAAGGGGACAAGAGGCTACACCTTC.

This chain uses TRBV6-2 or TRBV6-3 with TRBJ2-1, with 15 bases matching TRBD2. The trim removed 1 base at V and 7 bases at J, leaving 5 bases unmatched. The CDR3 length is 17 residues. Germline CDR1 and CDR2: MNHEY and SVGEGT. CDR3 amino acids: CASSYYGTSGRLNEQFF. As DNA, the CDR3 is TGTGCCAGCAGTTACTATGGGACTAGCGGGAGGTTAAATGAGCAGTTCTTC.

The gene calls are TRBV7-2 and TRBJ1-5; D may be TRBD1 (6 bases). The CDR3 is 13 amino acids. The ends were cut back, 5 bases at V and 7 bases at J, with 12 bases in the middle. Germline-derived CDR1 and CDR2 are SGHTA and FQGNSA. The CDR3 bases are TGTGCCAGCAGCCGGACAGTGGACCAGCCCCAGCATTTT. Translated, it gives CASSRTVDQPQHF. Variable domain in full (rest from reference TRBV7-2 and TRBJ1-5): GAGVSQSPSNKVTEKGKDVELRCDPISGHTALYWYRQSLGQGLEFLIYFQGNSAPDKSGLPSDRFSAERTGGSVSTLTIQRTQQEDSAVYLCASSRTVDQPQHFGDGTRLSIL.

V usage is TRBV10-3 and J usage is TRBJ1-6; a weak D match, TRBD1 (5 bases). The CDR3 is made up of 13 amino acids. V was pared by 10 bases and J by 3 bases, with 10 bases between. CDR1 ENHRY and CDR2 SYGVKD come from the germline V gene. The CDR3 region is CATNTGYNSPLHF. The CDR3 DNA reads TGTGCCACAAATACAGGCTATAATTCACCCCTCCACTTT.